The present entry profiles one T cell receptor (beta chain) with its context. This clonotype occurred many times. Its antigen target is currently unknown. The input lacks base qualities; no much larger clone sits a single base away. The entry originates in a study of response to subunit inactivated influenza vaccine listed by TCRdb under 2018. With regard to the full study: The study used deep quantitative T cell receptor repertoire profiling to track responses to a trivalent subunit inactivated influenza vaccine.

Libraries were prepared through RT-PCR. The run used an Illumina HiSeq 2500. TCRdb ran its own pipeline on the public reads, namely fastp trimming at Q25 and MiXCR clone calling, and kept in-frame beta chains. CDR3 protein duplicates are merged, each entry listing the most common genes and DNA. The sample table lists around 500,000 distinct CDR3 sequences, approximately 10% of them with a count of one. Approximately 12% of the sample is held by the ten biggest clonotypes. The paper as a whole reports these results and caveats: The authors proposed that each seasonal influenza vaccination may bring in only a limited number of new T cells.

The intended sense of this specimen's time point label: around 42 days after influenza vaccine administration. The receptor was derived from a man aged 45-60 years who received an inactivated influenza vaccine. Donor details come from another sample of the same person, matched by shared clones. The input for sequencing was PBMCs from blood, taken 45 days after vaccination.

The sequenced DNA: TGCGCCAGCAGCTTGGGGTCCGTTAGCGGGGTTGAGCAGTTCTTC. Translated, this is CASSLGSVSGVEQFF. The sequence links TRBV5-1 to TRBJ2-1; 8 central bases correspond to TRBD2. Including the terminal cysteine and phenylalanine, the CDR3 comprises 15 residues. Only the CDR3 DNA is retained, 45 bases long and in frame from the first base. From a lookup of the germline V gene, CDR1 and CDR2 are SGHRS and YFSETQ. Ends trimmed: V by 0 bases, J by 9 bases; bases unmatched to a gene: 8.